This TCR beta chain is from a study of radiotherapy plus CTLA-4 blockade in lung cancer. Regarding the study as a whole: Interferon-beta, together with early blood T cell clone dynamics, reportedly best predicted response. In blood, tumor-derived TCR clones expanded after radiotherapy plus ipilimumab.

Method: immunoSEQ multiplex PCR; TCRdb's copy keeps in-frame clones and lacks some. The data show 65,000 to 85,000 clones, around 69% seen once. With regard to this clone: Its antigen is as yet unknown.

The sequence came from a human donor with non-small cell lung cancer whose response to radiotherapy plus ipilimumab could not be evaluated. Some clones in this sample may be carry-over from other donors' samples. This sample comprised peripheral blood, obtained from a patient treated with radiotherapy plus ipilimumab.

Written as DNA, the CDR3 is TGCGCCAGCAGCTTCCGGACTCTGGCGGCTGAAGCTTTCTTT. This translates into CASSFRTLAAEAFF. The V call is TRBV5-1, the J call TRBJ1-1, with D unresolved. Looked up from germline, CDR1 is SGHRS and CDR2 is YFSETQ. This CDR3 has 14 residues. Trimming cost V 2 bases and J 6 bases, with 14 bases left between them.